This T cell receptor (beta chain) emerged from a study of cytomegalovirus exposure and HLA in healthy donors. Note on this clone: Antigen specificity is unknown.

This PCR relied on a set of 60 Vbeta primers and 13 Jbeta primers. Method: immunoSEQ multiplex PCR; TCRdb's copy keeps in-frame clones and lacks some. The data contain under 150,000 clones, 70% to 80% of them singletons. Study conclusions and caveats: Later analysis identified a missense DCLRE1C variant that was linked to TCR beta V- and J-gene trimming. According to reports, the classifier identified cytomegalovirus status with high specificity and sensitivity. Sequences of the TCR beta chain were said to predict the HLA-A and HLA-B alleles of most subjects accurately.

The CDR3 runs 16 residues. Germline V gene lookup returns CDR1 MNHEY and CDR2 SVGAGI. The V end was cut by 2 bases, the J end by 2 bases, with 13 bases between. At the time of sampling, donors were nominally healthy, though unrecorded immune exposures were likely. Sequenced sample: PBMCs. The source of this sequence is a man aged 18 to 30 in good health and CMV-seronegative. This chain connects TRBV6-5 to TRBJ1-3; D not certain. DNA of the CDR3: TGTGCCAGCAGTTACAGCTCCGCGGTTACTGGAAACACCATATATTTT. This sequence encodes CASSYSSAVTGNTIYF.